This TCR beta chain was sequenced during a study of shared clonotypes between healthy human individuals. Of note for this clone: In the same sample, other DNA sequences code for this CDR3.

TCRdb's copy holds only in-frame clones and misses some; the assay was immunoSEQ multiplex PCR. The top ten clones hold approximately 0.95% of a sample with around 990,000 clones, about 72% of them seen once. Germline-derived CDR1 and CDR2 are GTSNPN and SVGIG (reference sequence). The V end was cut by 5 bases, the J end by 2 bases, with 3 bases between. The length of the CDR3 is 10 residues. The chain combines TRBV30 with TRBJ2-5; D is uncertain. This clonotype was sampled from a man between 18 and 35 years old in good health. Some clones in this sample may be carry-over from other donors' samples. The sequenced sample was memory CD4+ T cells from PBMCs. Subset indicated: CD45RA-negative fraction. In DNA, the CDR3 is TGTGCCTGGGGTCAAGAGACCCAGTACTTC. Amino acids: CAWGQETQYF.